This T cell receptor beta chain was recorded in a study of regulatory dendritic cells for organ transplantation. Overall study context: Monocytes received vitamin D3 on days 0 and 4, IL-10 on day 4. On day 6, the dendritic cells were exposed to LPS.

The data were produced by immunoSEQ multiplex PCR, yet TCRdb's version contains in-frame clones alone and is incomplete. The sample lists more than 10,000 clones; around 92% were seen once. CFSE-labeled sorted T cells met regulatory or mature dendritic cells for four to five days. FACS sorted CD4+ or CD8+ T cells into CD45RA+ naive and CD45RO+ memory. This clone was seen once. As yet, its antigen is unknown. Source material: naive CD8+ T cells from blood cultured with regulatory dendritic cells. As to subset: CD45RA+ naive T cells. The receptor was derived from a human donor in good health.

Here the CDR3 reads CASSRGQGTDNEQFF. DNA for the CDR3: TGTGCCAGCAGCCGCGGACAGGGGACGGACAATGAGCAGTTCTTC. The chain employs TRBV5-4 and TRBJ2-1, with 9 bases matching TRBD1. CDR1 and CDR2 (germline): SGHNT, YYREEE (reference sequence). The CDR3 has 15 amino acids. Trimming at V came to 4 bases and at J to 5 bases, leaving 7 bases not matched to a gene.